Below, 11 T cell receptor beta chains from the same sample are listed, as sequenced in a study of blood T cells in healthy people across ages. It was with a sample-barcoded 5' primer and a J-beta primer mix that a second PCR of about 7 to 12 cycles was run. TCRdb re-called the 5' RACE reads through MiXCR, storing one row per CDR3 protein. The sample contains 500,000 to 650,000 distinct CDR3 sequences, about 29% of which appear only once. The same sample was also studied in work on T cells of mothers and their children.

What was sequenced was blood. The receptors come from a boy under 10 years old in good health.

The chain uses TRBV5-6 and TRBJ2-4; 7 bases fit TRBD1. Per germline, CDR1 SGHDT and CDR2 YYEEEE. The CDR3 sequence is 15 residues long. The trim removed 0 bases at V and 9 bases at J, leaving 9 bases unmatched. The CDR3 here is CASSLGTGDVGIQYF. The CDR3 bases are TGTGCCAGCAGCTTGGGAACAGGGGACGTGGGCATTCAGTACTTC.

This clonotype was found once. V gene TRBV10-3 combines with J gene TRBJ2-1, with D perhaps TRBD2 (5 bases). The germline gives CDR1 ENHRY, CDR2 SYGVKD. This CDR3 is built from 15 residues. The germline V and J ends were trimmed by 11 bases and 0 bases, with 17 bases remaining between them. This CDR3 reads CASAPWESSYNEQFF. Here the CDR3 DNA reads TGTGCCTCCGCACCGTGGGAGAGCTCCTACAATGAGCAGTTCTTC.

The V gene is TRBV18, the J gene TRBJ2-3; weak D call: TRBD2 (6 bases). V was shortened by 6 bases and J by 6 bases, with 16 bases between the two germline ends. The CDR3 sequence is 14 residues long. Germline V gene data show CDR1 as KGHSH and CDR2 as LQKENI. DNA for the CDR3: TGTGCCAGCTCGGAAGTTAGCGGCCCTGATACGCAGTATTTT. It yields the protein CASSEVSGPDTQYF.

In this sample, this clonotype turned up a few times. J is TRBJ2-4 and V is TRBV15; D unclear. Per the germline V gene, CDR1 is LNHNV and CDR2 is YYDKDF (reference sequence). The germline V and J ends were trimmed by 1 base and 0 bases, with 7 bases remaining between them. This CDR3 has 15 amino acids. DNA of the CDR3: TGTGCCACCAGCAGAGGGGTACTAGCCAAAAACATTCAGTACTTC. Its protein is CATSRGVLAKNIQYF.

This chain connects TRBV14 to TRBJ2-1, with 9 bases identical to TRBD1. V was pared by 0 bases and J by 6 bases, with 9 bases of the junction left unmatched. This CDR3 has 17 amino acids. In germline, CDR1 is SGHDN, CDR2 FVKESK. CDR3: CASSQDNFRTGVNEQFF. CDR3 sequence (DNA): TGTGCCAGCAGCCAAGATAACTTCCGGACAGGGGTCAATGAGCAGTTCTTC.

This clonotype was detected only a few times. Mismatch with germline at one junction end may stem from a read error. The chain carries TRBV10-3 and TRBJ2-5, with 10 nucleotides matching TRBD1. The last part of the DNA fits TRBJ2-1 better; the J call may be wrong. Germline CDR1 ENHRY, CDR2 SYGVKD. The CDR3 is 15 amino acids. In DNA form, the CDR3 reads TGTGCCATCAGTGACAGCCGGGACAGGGGTAATGGGCAGTTCTTC. Its translation is CAISDSRDRGNGQFF.

Remarks on this clonotype: A read error may produce the germline difference seen at one junction end. The chain has TRBV7-3 and TRBJ2-1; TRBD2 aligns across 15 bases. This CDR3 region has 15 residues. Germline assignment: CDR1 SGHTA and CDR2 FQGTGA. The CDR3 loop reads CASNLGTSGGYEQFF. CDR3 bases: TGTGCCAGCAACTTAGGGACTAGCGGGGGGTATGAGCAGTTCTTC.

Only a few counts were recorded for this clonotype. This rearrangement joins TRBV20-1 to TRBJ2-5; 11 nucleotides agree with TRBD2. Germline V gene lookup returns CDR1 DFQATT and CDR2 SNEGSKA (reference sequence). Losses at the gene ends were 5 bases for V and 4 bases for J; bases not matched to a gene: 9. The CDR3 is made up of 15 amino acids. CDR3 loop: CSAFRLAGSRETQYF. CDR3 in DNA: TGCAGTGCTTTTAGACTAGCGGGGAGCAGAGAGACCCAGTACTTC.

The rearrangement joins TRBV5-5 to TRBJ2-3, with TRBD2 matching 10 bases. The CDR3 spans 18 residues. Germline assignment: CDR1 SGHKS and CDR2 YYEKEE (reference sequence). V dropped 2 bases and J dropped 0; count of bases not matched to a gene: 9. The CDR3 reads CASSFKAGGPASTDTQYF. CDR3 coding DNA: TGTGCCAGCAGCTTTAAAGCGGGGGGGCCGGCGAGCACAGATACGCAGTATTTT.

This clonotype appeared a few times. For the CDR3, the DNA is TGTGCCAGCAGTTCTACTGGTGGGGGATTCACAGATACGCAGTATTTT. This encodes CASSSTGGGFTDTQYF. The V gene is TRBV12-3 or TRBV12-4, the J gene TRBJ2-3; possibly TRBD1 or TRBD2 for D (5 bases each). The CDR3 loop spans 16 amino acids. Trimming pared 4 bases from V and 2 bases from J, leaving 16 bases between.

This clonotype was counted a few times. The chain couples TRBV11-2 to TRBJ2-1; a weak D match, TRBD2 (5 bases). Germline V gives CDR1 SGHAT, CDR2 FQNNGV. This CDR3 has 15 amino acids. Trimming stripped 4 bases from V and 9 bases from J, with 19 bases between. The CDR3 sequence is CASSSVWGEVIEQFF. The CDR3, as DNA: TGTGCCAGCAGCTCAGTGTGGGGAGAAGTAATTGAGCAGTTCTTC. Supplemented by reference TRBV11-2 and TRBJ2-1, the full variable domain reads EAGVAQSPRYKIIEKRQSVAFWCNPISGHATLYWYQQILGQGPKLLIQFQNNGVVDDSQLPKDRFSAERLKGVDSTLKIQPAKLEDSAVYLCASSSVWGEVIEQFFGPGTRLTVL.